Here is one T cell receptor (beta chain) with its context. The data derive from a study of T cell changes during pregnancy in multiple sclerosis. Germline V gene sequence: CDR1 SGHTA, CDR2 FQGNSA. V was clipped by 5 bases and J by 6 bases; unmatched bases: 12. CDR3 length: 15 amino acids. Clones were sequenced by immunoSEQ multiplex PCR, and TCRdb holds only the in-frame ones, with some missing. The table has approximately 66,000 clones, approximately 92% seen once. Material: peripheral blood, obtained in the third trimester of pregnancy. This clonotype originated in a female donor in good health, enrolled as a control in a pregnancy study. The chain is built from TRBV7-2 and TRBJ1-2, with TRBD1 identical over 7 bases. The CDR3 here is CASSRNQQGSDGYTF. CDR3 bases: TGTGCCAGCAGCCGAAACCAACAGGGGAGCGATGGCTACACCTTC.